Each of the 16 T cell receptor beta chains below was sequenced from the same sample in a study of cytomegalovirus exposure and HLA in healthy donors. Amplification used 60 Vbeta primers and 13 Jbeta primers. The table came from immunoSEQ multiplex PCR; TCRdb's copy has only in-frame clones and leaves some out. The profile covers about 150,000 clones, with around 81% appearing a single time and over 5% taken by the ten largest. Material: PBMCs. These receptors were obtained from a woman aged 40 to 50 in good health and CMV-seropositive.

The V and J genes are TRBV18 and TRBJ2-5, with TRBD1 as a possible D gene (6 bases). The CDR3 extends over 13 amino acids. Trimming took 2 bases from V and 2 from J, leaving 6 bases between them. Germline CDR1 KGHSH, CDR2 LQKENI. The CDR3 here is CASSPGTQETQYF. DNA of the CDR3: TGTGCCAGCTCACCAGGGACACAAGAGACCCAGTACTTC.

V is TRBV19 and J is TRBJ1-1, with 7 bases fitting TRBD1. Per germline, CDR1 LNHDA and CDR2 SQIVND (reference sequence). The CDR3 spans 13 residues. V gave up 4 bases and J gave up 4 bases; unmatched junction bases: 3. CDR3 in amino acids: CASSKTGSTEAFF. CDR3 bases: TGTGCCAGTAGTAAGACAGGGAGCACTGAAGCTTTCTTT.

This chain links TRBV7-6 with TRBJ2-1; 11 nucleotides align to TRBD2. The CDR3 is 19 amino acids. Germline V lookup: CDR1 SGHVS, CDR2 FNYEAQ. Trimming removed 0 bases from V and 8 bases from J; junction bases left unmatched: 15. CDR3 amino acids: CASSLAGGSGRADHYEQFF. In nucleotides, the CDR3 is TGTGCCAGCAGCTTAGCAGGTGGTAGCGGGAGGGCCGATCATTATGAGCAGTTCTTC.

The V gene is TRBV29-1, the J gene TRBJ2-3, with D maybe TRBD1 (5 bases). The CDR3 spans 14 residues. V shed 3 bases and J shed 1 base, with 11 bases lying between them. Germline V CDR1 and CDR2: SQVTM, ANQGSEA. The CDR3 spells CSVEPGSRTDTQYF. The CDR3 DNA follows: TGCAGCGTTGAGCCAGGGTCTCGCACAGATACGCAGTATTTT.

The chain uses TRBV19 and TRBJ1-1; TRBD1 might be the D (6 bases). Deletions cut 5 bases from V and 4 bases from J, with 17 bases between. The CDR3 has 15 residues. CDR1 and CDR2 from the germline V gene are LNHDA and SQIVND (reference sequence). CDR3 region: CASSPRPGHSTEAFF. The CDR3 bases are TGTGCCAGTAGTCCGAGACCGGGACATTCCACTGAAGCTTTCTTT. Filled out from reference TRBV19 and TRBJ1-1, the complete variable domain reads DGGITQSPKYLFRKEGQNVTLSCEQNLNHDAMYWYRQDPGQGLRLIYYSQIVNDFQKGDIAEGYSVSREKKESFPLTVTSAQKNPTAFYLCASSPRPGHSTEAFFGQGTRLTVV.

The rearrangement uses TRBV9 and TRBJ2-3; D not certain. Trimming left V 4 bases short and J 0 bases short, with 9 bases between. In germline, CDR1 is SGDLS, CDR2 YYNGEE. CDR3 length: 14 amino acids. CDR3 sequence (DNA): TGTGCCAGCAGCATAATAGATAGCACAGATACGCAGTATTTT. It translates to CASSIIDSTDTQYF.

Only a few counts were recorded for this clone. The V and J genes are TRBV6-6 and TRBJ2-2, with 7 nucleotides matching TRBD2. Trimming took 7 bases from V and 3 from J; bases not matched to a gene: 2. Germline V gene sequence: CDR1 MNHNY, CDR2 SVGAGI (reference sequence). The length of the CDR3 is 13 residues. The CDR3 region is CASKAGDTGELFF. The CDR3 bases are TGTGCCAGCAAGGCGGGAGACACCGGGGAGCTGTTTTTT.

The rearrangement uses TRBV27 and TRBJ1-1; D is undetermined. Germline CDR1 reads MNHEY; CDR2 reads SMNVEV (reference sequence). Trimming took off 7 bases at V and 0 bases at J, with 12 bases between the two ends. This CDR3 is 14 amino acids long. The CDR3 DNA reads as TGTGCCAGCAACACACCAGGCCTGAACACTGAAGCTTTCTTT. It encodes CASNTPGLNTEAFF.

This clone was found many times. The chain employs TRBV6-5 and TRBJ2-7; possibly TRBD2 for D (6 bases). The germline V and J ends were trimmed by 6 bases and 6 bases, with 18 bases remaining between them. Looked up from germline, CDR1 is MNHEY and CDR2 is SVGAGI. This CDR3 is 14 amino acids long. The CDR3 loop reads CASREGPDLAEQYF. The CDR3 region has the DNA TGTGCCAGCAGGGAGGGACCAGACTTAGCCGAGCAGTACTTC.

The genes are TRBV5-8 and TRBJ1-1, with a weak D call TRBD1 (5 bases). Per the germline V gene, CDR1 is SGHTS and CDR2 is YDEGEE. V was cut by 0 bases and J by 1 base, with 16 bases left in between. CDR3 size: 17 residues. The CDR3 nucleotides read TGTGCCAGCAGCTTGGGTGGGTTGGGGGGTGCGAACACTGAAGCTTTCTTT. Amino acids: CASSLGGLGGANTEAFF.

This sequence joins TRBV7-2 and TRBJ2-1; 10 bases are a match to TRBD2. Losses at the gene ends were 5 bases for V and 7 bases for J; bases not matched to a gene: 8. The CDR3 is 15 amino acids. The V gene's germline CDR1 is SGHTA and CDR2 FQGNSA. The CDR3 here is CASSRSGRAPNEQFF. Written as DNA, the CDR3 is TGTGCCAGCAGCCGGAGCGGGAGGGCCCCTAATGAGCAGTTCTTC.

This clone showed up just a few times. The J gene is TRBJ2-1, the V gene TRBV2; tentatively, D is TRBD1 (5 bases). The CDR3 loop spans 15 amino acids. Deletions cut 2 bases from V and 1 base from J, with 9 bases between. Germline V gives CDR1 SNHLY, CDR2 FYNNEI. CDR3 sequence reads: CASSESQGSYNEQFF. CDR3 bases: TGTGCCAGCAGTGAAAGTCAGGGTTCCTACAATGAGCAGTTCTTC.

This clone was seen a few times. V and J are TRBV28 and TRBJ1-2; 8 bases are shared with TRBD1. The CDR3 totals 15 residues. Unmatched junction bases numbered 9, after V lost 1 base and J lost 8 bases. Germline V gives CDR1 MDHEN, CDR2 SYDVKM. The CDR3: CASSLLVGQGGGYTF. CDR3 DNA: TGTGCCAGCAGTTTATTGGTCGGACAGGGTGGAGGCTACACCTTC.

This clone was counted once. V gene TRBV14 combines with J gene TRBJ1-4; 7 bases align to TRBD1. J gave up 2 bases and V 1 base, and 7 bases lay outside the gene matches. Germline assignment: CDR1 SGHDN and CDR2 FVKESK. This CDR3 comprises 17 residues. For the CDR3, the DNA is TGTGCCAGCAGCCAAGCTCTAGGGGGCTCTACTAATGAAAAACTGTTTTTT. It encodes CASSQALGGSTNEKLFF.

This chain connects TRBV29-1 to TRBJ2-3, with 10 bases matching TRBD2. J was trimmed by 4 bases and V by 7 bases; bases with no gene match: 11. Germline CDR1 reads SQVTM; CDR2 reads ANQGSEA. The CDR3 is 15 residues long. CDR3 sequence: CSARLLAGLADTQYF. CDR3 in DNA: TGCAGCGCCCGTCTACTAGCGGGATTAGCAGATACGCAGTATTTT.

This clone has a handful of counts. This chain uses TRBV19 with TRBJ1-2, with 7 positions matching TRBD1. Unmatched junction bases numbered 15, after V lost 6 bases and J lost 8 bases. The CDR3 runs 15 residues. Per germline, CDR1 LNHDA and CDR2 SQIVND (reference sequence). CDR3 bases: TGTGCCAGTAGGCCTACCGGGACAGCCTTAGGCGGCTACACCTTC. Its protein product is CASRPTGTALGGYTF. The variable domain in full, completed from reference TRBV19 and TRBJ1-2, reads DGGITQSPKYLFRKEGQNVTLSCEQNLNHDAMYWYRQDPGQGLRLIYYSQIVNDFQKGDIAEGYSVSREKKESFPLTVTSAQKNPTAFYLCASRPTGTALGGYTFGSGTRLTVV.